A selection of T cell receptor beta chains follows, all from one sample in a study of cytomegalovirus exposure and HLA in healthy donors. Method: immunoSEQ multiplex PCR; TCRdb's copy keeps in-frame clones and lacks some. The sample contains 200,000 to 250,000 clones, 70% to 90% of which appear only once. Sequenced material: PBMCs. The receptors here all came from a girl aged 2 to 10 in good health and CMV-seronegative. CDR3s include the opening cysteine and the closing phenylalanine or tryptophan. A D gene is named only where the DNA matches it firmly. Expanded clones are given a class, and other clones once, few, many or no size at all.

D	V	size	J	CDR3	DNA
.	TRBV6-5	.	TRBJ1-1	CASTTAGAEAFF	TGTGCCAGCACAACAGCAGGGGCTGAAGCTTTCTTT
.	TRBV12-5	.	TRBJ1-1	CASGLTGTEAFF	TGTGCTAGTGGTTTGACGGGAACTGAAGCTTTCTTT
TRBD1	TRBV7-3	.	TRBJ2-7	CASSLDRGYEQYF	TGTGCCAGCAGCTTAGACAGGGGCTACGAGCAGTACTTC
.	TRBV4-1	.	TRBJ2-3	CASSQDRITLGQRGTDTQYF	TGCGCCAGCAGCCAAGATAGAATTACTTTGGGGCAGCGGGGCACAGATACGCAGTATTTT
TRBD1	TRBV5-4	.	TRBJ2-3	CASSQTGSMQYF	TGTGCCAGCAGCCAGACAGGGAGTATGCAGTATTTT
TRBD2	TRBV6-1	few	TRBJ2-7	CASSAFLTSGGGNEQYF	TGTGCCAGCAGTGCCTTCCTGACTAGCGGGGGAGGGAACGAGCAGTACTTC
TRBD1	TRBV11-2	.	TRBJ1-2	CASSLDRDRGLYGYTF	TGTGCCAGCAGCTTAGACCGGGACAGGGGTCTCTATGGCTACACCTTC
.	TRBV19	.	TRBJ1-4	CASSKLGGGEKLFF	TGTGCCAGTAGTAAGCTCGGGGGGGGAGAAAAACTGTTTTTT
TRBD2	TRBV5-1	.	TRBJ2-3	CASSLERGSTDTQYF	TGCGCCAGCAGCTTGGAGCGGGGGAGCACAGATACGCAGTATTTT
TRBD2	TRBV2	.	TRBJ2-1	CASSEGLARYNEQFF	TGTGCCAGCAGTGAGGGACTAGCGCGCTACAATGAGCAGTTCTTC
.	TRBV18	.	TRBJ2-6	CASSPYGAGANVLTF	TGTGCCAGCTCACCGTACGGGGCTGGGGCCAACGTCCTGACTTTC
.	TRBV6-6	.	TRBJ1-5	CASGESAGNQPQHF	TGTGCCAGCGGTGAGAGTGCGGGCAATCAGCCCCAGCATTTT
.	TRBV4-1	.	TRBJ1-5	CASSQAGSNQPQHF	TGCGCCAGCAGCCAGGCAGGAAGCAATCAGCCCCAGCATTTT
TRBD1	TRBV9	.	TRBJ1-1	CASSPQQGSIAEAFF	TGTGCCAGCAGCCCTCAACAGGGGAGTATCGCTGAAGCTTTCTTT
.	TRBV5-6	.	TRBJ2-4	CASSPGSSGIQYF	TGTGCCAGCAGCCCGGGATCTTCGGGAATTCAGTACTTC
TRBD1	TRBV6-1	.	TRBJ1-5	CASSRQGFQPQHF	TGTGCCAGCAGCCGACAGGGATTTCAGCCCCAGCATTTT
.	TRBV11-1	.	TRBJ1-1	CASSLSVVTEAFF	TGTGCCAGCAGCTTATCGGTGGTGACTGAAGCTTTCTTT
.	TRBV2	.	TRBJ1-1	CASTREDFLNTEAFF	TGTGCCAGCACCAGGGAGGATTTTTTGAACACTGAAGCTTTCTTT
.	TRBV11-2	.	TRBJ2-4	CASSYTTGAKNIQYF	TGTGCCAGCAGTTACACCACAGGGGCCAAAAACATTCAGTACTTC
TRBD2	TRBV7-8	.	TRBJ2-1	CASTTSESSYNEQFF	TGTGCCAGCACGACTAGCGAGAGCTCCTACAATGAGCAGTTCTTC
.	TRBV11-2	.	TRBJ2-7	CASSPNLGQSSYEQYF	TGTGCCAGCAGCCCAAACCTGGGGCAGAGCTCCTACGAGCAGTACTTC
TRBD1	TRBV13	.	TRBJ1-1	CASSVGLVRTGWEAFF	TGTGCCAGCAGCGTGGGGTTAGTGAGGACAGGGTGGGAAGCTTTCTTT
.	TRBV6-5	.	TRBJ2-5	CASSPGGWETQYF	TGTGCCAGCAGTCCAGGGGGGTGGGAGACCCAGTACTTC
TRBD2	TRBV7-6	.	TRBJ2-7	CASSSHLMRGYEQYF	TGTGCCAGCAGCTCCCACCTAATGCGGGGGTACGAGCAGTACTTC
.	TRBV30	.	TRBJ2-7	CAWSPPTIYEQYF	TGTGCCTGGAGTCCTCCTACCATCTACGAGCAGTACTTC
TRBD2	TRBV12-5	.	TRBJ2-7	CASGQGLGIGTSGRSIYEQYF	TGTGCTAGTGGTCAAGGTCTCGGTATCGGGACTAGCGGGAGGTCCATATACGAGCAGTACTTC
.	TRBV6-1	few	TRBJ1-5	CASRASTHSNQPQHF	TGTGCCAGCAGGGCATCCACCCATAGCAATCAGCCCCAGCATTTT
.	TRBV10-1	.	TRBJ2-7	CARRLGQTEGEQYF	TGCGCCAGACGCTTGGGACAGACGGAGGGCGAGCAGTACTTC
TRBD2	TRBV5-1	.	TRBJ2-1	CASSSGTSTSYNEQFF	TGCGCCAGCAGCTCGGGGACTAGTACCTCCTACAATGAGCAGTTCTTC
.	TRBV30	.	TRBJ2-6	CAWSHRWGAGANVLTF	TGTGCCTGGAGCCACCGCTGGGGGGCTGGGGCCAACGTCCTGACTTTC
.	TRBV25-1	.	TRBJ2-7	CASSGDSLREQYF	TGTGCCAGCAGTGGGGACTCCCTAAGGGAGCAGTACTTC
.	TRBV21-1	.	TRBJ2-7	CASSKEDRVIPYEQYF	TGTGCCAGCAGCAAAGAGGACAGGGTGATCCCCTACGAGCAGTACTTC
TRBD1	TRBV20-1	.	TRBJ2-7	CSADRDYEQYF	TGCAGTGCTGACAGGGATTACGAGCAGTACTTC
TRBD2	TRBV9	.	TRBJ2-7	CASSGGTSGSLYEQYF	TGTGCCAGCAGCGGAGGGACTAGCGGGTCCCTATACGAGCAGTACTTC
.	TRBV6-5	.	TRBJ2-2	CASHRGSGELFF	TGTGCCAGCCATCGGGGATCCGGGGAGCTGTTTTTT
.	TRBV27	.	TRBJ2-7	CASSFGSGSTYEQYF	TGTGCCAGCAGTTTCGGCTCGGGATCTACGTACGAGCAGTACTTC
.	TRBV29-1	.	TRBJ1-2	CSVEAVDSTNYGYTF	TGCAGCGTTGAAGCGGTAGACAGCACTAACTATGGCTACACCTTC
.	TRBV5-6	.	TRBJ2-6	CASSFGGPLLSGANVLTF	TGTGCCAGCAGCTTCGGTGGGCCTCTCTTATCTGGGGCCAACGTCCTGACTTTC
.	TRBV30	.	TRBJ2-1	CAWSGGGSYNEQFF	TGTGCCTGGAGTGGGGGAGGCTCCTACAATGAGCAGTTCTTC
.	TRBV29-1	.	TRBJ2-7	CSVEFGVGDTYEQYF	TGCAGCGTTGAATTCGGGGTTGGGGATACCTACGAGCAGTACTTC
.	TRBV7-9	.	TRBJ2-7	CASSPSYEQYF	TGTGCCAGCAGCCCTTCTTACGAGCAGTACTTC
.	TRBV10-1	.	TRBJ2-2	CASSGRETGELFF	TGCGCCAGCAGTGGACGGGAGACCGGGGAGCTGTTTTTT